This TCR beta chain was identified during a study of control samples from healthy donors and cancer patients. Profiling relied on immunoSEQ multiplex PCR, and the TCRdb table lists in-frame clones only, not all of them. The sample includes about 110,000 clones, roughly nine tenths seen only once; the top ten take almost 8%. Trimming stripped 5 bases from V and 1 base from J, with 8 bases between. In germline, CDR1 is MDHEN, CDR2 SYDVKM. The CDR3 is made up of 13 amino acids. The origin of this receptor is a woman aged 18-35 years in good health. Material for sequencing was blood. J is TRBJ1-1 and V is TRBV28, with no clear D. The CDR3 sequence: CASSEVQNTEAFF. CDR3 bases: TGTGCCAGCAGTGAAGTCCAGAACACTGAAGCTTTCTTT. Filled out from reference TRBV28 and TRBJ1-1, the complete variable domain reads DVKVTQSSRYLVKRTGEKVFLECVQDMDHENMFWYRQDPGLGLRLIYFSYDVKMKEKGDIPEGYSVSREKKERFSLILESASTNQTSMYLCASSEVQNTEAFFGQGTRLTVV.